The 19 T cell receptor beta chains presented below share a single source sample, sequenced in a study of blood T cell repertoires in COVID-19. The repertoire was sequenced with immunoSEQ multiplex PCR; TCRdb's copy has only in-frame clones and lacks some. The repertoire consists of hundreds of thousands of clones, with 75% to 90% occurring once and the leading ten covering around 14%. The source material was peripheral blood. The source is a woman in her seventies with COVID-19, enrolled during active disease.

J is TRBJ2-1 and V is TRBV6-5, with TRBD1 matching 8 bases. The germline V gene has CDR1 MNHEY and CDR2 SVGAGI. J gave up 7 bases and V 0 bases, and 2 bases lay outside the gene matches. The CDR3 contains 14 residues. This chain's CDR3 is CASSYSGQVNEQFF. For the CDR3, the DNA is TGTGCCAGCAGTTACTCGGGACAGGTAAATGAGCAGTTCTTC.

The table lists this clone with a few counts. The V gene is TRBV24-1, the J gene TRBJ1-5, with D uncertain. This CDR3 has 12 amino acids. CDR1 KGHDR and CDR2 SFDVKD come from the germline V gene. The V end lost 9 bases, the J end lost 7 bases, and 12 bases lay between the germline ends. Here the CDR3 reads CATPVTLQPQHF. The CDR3 DNA reads TGTGCCACCCCCGTAACTTTACAGCCCCAGCATTTT.

This clone occurred a few times. The chain combines TRBV14 with TRBJ1-1, with TRBD1 matching 7 bases. This CDR3 spans 15 amino acids. J was trimmed by 5 bases and V by 5 bases; bases with no gene match: 11. Germline V gene sequence: CDR1 SGHDN, CDR2 FVKESK. CDR3: CASSGRTGTATEAFF. In nucleotides, the CDR3 is TGTGCCAGCAGCGGACGAACCGGGACAGCTACTGAAGCTTTCTTT.

The chain joins TRBV9 to TRBJ2-2; 12 nucleotides agree with TRBD2. Germline loops: CDR1 SGDLS, CDR2 YYNGEE. After removal of 3 bases from V and 0 bases from J, the junction contained 6 bases not matched to a gene. The CDR3 has 18 amino acids. The CDR3 loop is CASSEALAGGTNTGELFF. Here the CDR3 DNA reads TGTGCCAGCAGCGAGGCACTAGCGGGGGGTACGAACACCGGGGAGCTGTTTTTT.

The chain is built from TRBV5-1 and TRBJ2-1; D is possibly TRBD2 (7 bases). Trimming stripped 5 bases from V and 0 bases from J, with 18 bases between. This CDR3 contains 17 residues. Germline values: CDR1 SGHRS, CDR2 YFSETQ. The CDR3 reads CASSAGGGADSYNEQFF. DNA for the CDR3: TGCGCCAGCAGTGCAGGAGGGGGGGCCGACTCCTACAATGAGCAGTTCTTC.

This chain uses TRBV7-6 with TRBJ2-3; 7 bases map to TRBD1. V shed 0 bases, J shed 4 bases, and the junction held 7 bases outside the gene matches. The V gene's germline CDR1 is SGHVS and CDR2 FNYEAQ. This CDR3 comprises 16 residues. This CDR3 is CASSLATGKGSDTQYF. CDR3 nucleotides: TGTGCCAGCAGCTTAGCGACAGGGAAAGGATCAGATACGCAGTATTTT. The full variable domain, with the rest looked up from reference TRBV7-6 and TRBJ2-3, is GAGVSQSPRYKVTKRGQDVALRCDPISGHVSLYWYRQALGQGPEFLTYFNYEAQQDKSGLPNDRFSAERPEGSISTLTIQRTEQRDSAMYRCASSLATGKGSDTQYFGPGTRLTVL.

The chain carries TRBV5-1 and TRBJ2-3; D is undetermined. The CDR3 runs 14 residues. V lost 0 bases, J lost 1 base, and 6 bases lay in between. Germline assignment: CDR1 SGHRS and CDR2 YFSETQ. The CDR3 DNA reads TGCGCCAGCAGCTTGGTCGAGGGCACAGATACGCAGTATTTT. This encodes CASSLVEGTDTQYF.

This rearrangement joins TRBV7-2 to TRBJ2-3, with 8 nucleotides matching TRBD2. This CDR3 spans 17 amino acids. The germline gives CDR1 SGHTA, CDR2 FQGNSA. J was trimmed by 5 bases and V by 1 base; bases with no gene match: 11. CDR3: CASSLVLRGAPGDTQYF. The DNA for the CDR3 is TGTGCCAGCAGCTTAGTCTTGCGGGGGGCCCCTGGAGATACGCAGTATTTT.

The V and J genes are TRBV9 and TRBJ2-5, with 9 bases matching TRBD2. Germline CDR1 is SGDLS and CDR2 is YYNGEE. Unmatched junction bases numbered 3, after V lost 7 bases and J lost 2 bases. The CDR3 is 13 amino acids. CDR3 protein: CASGGGVQETQYF. CDR3 nucleotides: TGTGCCAGCGGCGGGGGGGTACAAGAGACCCAGTACTTC.

The V gene is TRBV7-8, the J gene TRBJ1-4, with TRBD1 matching over 7 bases. After removal of 3 bases from V and 7 bases from J, the junction contained 8 bases not matched to a gene. The CDR3 consists of 15 residues. The germline V gene has CDR1 SGHVS and CDR2 FQNEAQ. Here the CDR3 DNA reads TGTGCCAGCAGCTTTCGCCGACAGGGCAGTGAAAAACTGTTTTTT. This gives the protein CASSFRRQGSEKLFF. Combining the CDR3 with reference TRBV7-8 and TRBJ1-4 gives the whole variable domain GAGVSQSPRYKVAKRGQDVALRCDPISGHVSLFWYQQALGQGPEFLTYFQNEAQLDKSGLPSDRFFAERPEGSVSTLKIQRTQQEDSAVYLCASSFRRQGSEKLFFGSGTQLSVL.

The chain recombines TRBV11-2 with TRBJ2-7, with D unclear. V gave up 2 bases and J gave up 0 bases, with 8 bases separating them. Germline V gives CDR1 SGHAT, CDR2 FQNNGV. The length of the CDR3 is 14 residues. For the CDR3, the DNA is TGTGCCAGCAGCTTAAGACAAACCTCCTACGAGCAGTACTTC. As protein: CASSLRQTSYEQYF.

The V call is TRBV7-2, the J call TRBJ2-2, with D possibly being TRBD1 (5 bases). The CDR3 runs to 19 residues. Trimming removed 0 bases from V and 6 bases from J, with 23 bases in between. Germline values: CDR1 SGHTA, CDR2 FQGNSA. In nucleotides, the CDR3 is TGTGCCAGCAGCTTAGCTTTTGGGTTGGCGCAGGGTTCAGCCGGGGAGCTGTTTTTT. Its protein product is CASSLAFGLAQGSAGELFF. The full variable domain, rest sourced from reference TRBV7-2 and TRBJ2-2, is GAGVSQSPSNKVTEKGKDVELRCDPISGHTALYWYRQSLGQGLEFLIYFQGNSAPDKSGLPSDRFSAERTGGSVSTLTIQRTQQEDSAVYLCASSLAFGLAQGSAGELFFGEGSRLTVL.

CDR3 loop: CASSFRETQYF. CDR3 DNA sequence: TGTGCCAGCAGCTTTCGGGAGACCCAGTACTTC. The genes are TRBV5-6 and TRBJ2-5, with D uncertain. The V gene's germline CDR1 is SGHDT and CDR2 YYEEEE. Deletions cut 2 bases from V and 5 bases from J, with 4 bases between. The CDR3 spans 11 residues.

The chain is built from TRBV18 and TRBJ2-7; the D gene is possibly TRBD2 (5 bases). The germline V gene has CDR1 KGHSH and CDR2 LQKENI. Trimming cost V 0 bases and J 0 bases, with 6 bases left between them. This CDR3 has 14 amino acids. The CDR3 here is CASSPPGSSYEQYF. In DNA form, the CDR3 reads TGTGCCAGCTCACCACCGGGGAGCTCCTACGAGCAGTACTTC.

The chain employs TRBV18 and TRBJ1-4; D is perhaps TRBD1 (5 bases). Trimming took off 2 bases at V and 8 bases at J, with 9 bases between the two ends. Germline CDR1 KGHSH, CDR2 LQKENI. CDR3 length equals 13 residues. CDR3 in amino acids: CASSPIGGEKLFF. The CDR3 nucleotides read TGTGCCAGCTCACCAATCGGGGGGGAAAAACTGTTTTTT. Using reference TRBV18 and TRBJ1-4 for the parts outside the CDR3, the full variable domain is NAGVMQNPRHLVRRRGQEARLRCSPMKGHSHVYWYRQLPEEGLKFMVYLQKENIIDESGMPKERFSAEFPKEGPSILRIQQVVRGDSAAYFCASSPIGGEKLFFGSGTQLSVL.

The J gene is TRBJ1-5, the V gene TRBV6-5; TRBD1 is a possible D gene (6 bases). The CDR3 sequence is 14 residues long. With 6 bases removed from V and 5 bases from J, the gap between germline ends came to 14 bases. Germline V gene data show CDR1 as MNHEY and CDR2 as SVGAGI. CDR3 nucleotides: TGTGCCAGCAGCGCCCAACAGGGTTATCAGCCCCAGCATTTT. The encoded protein is CASSAQQGYQPQHF.

J is TRBJ2-5 and V is TRBV3-1 (or the pseudogene TRBV3-2), with D possibly matching TRBD2 (5 bases). The CDR3 covers 15 residues. Germline V lookup: CDR1 LGHDT, CDR2 YNNKEL (reference sequence). The V end was cut by 4 bases, the J end by 5 bases, with 17 bases between. The CDR3 reads CASSPTQRVAETQYF. The CDR3 DNA reads as TGTGCCAGCAGCCCCACCCAACGAGTAGCGGAGACCCAGTACTTC.

This CDR3 is CASSFTNYGYTF. The CDR3 bases are TGTGCCAGCAGCTTTACTAACTATGGCTACACCTTC. This sequence joins TRBV5-6 and TRBJ1-2; D remains unclear. Trimming removed 2 bases at V and 0 bases at J, with 2 bases between. This CDR3 has 12 residues. CDR1 SGHDT and CDR2 YYEEEE come from the germline V gene.

The CDR3 loop reads CAMEEGPDTEAFF. Here the CDR3 DNA reads TGTGCCATGGAGGAGGGGCCGGACACTGAAGCTTTCTTT. The chain links TRBV10-3 to TRBJ1-1; maybe TRBD1 (5 bases). CDR1 and CDR2 (germline): ENHRY, SYGVKD. Trimming removed 9 bases at V and 3 bases at J, with 14 bases between. This CDR3 region has 13 residues.